This T cell receptor beta chain stems from a study of blood T cell repertoires in COVID-19. V lost 0 bases, J lost 1 base, and 5 bases lay in between. This CDR3 comprises 14 residues. Germline V gene sequence: CDR1 SGHAT, CDR2 FQNNGV. Authors' data handling: The authors estimated nucleated cell counts from reference gene primer amplification. Repertoires were generated with immunoSEQ multiplex PCR, while TCRdb's copy carries only in-frame clones and drops some. D and trimming were read from the DNA, whereas the V and J calls and clone size are those reported in that table. The table records 99,000 or so clones, 65% to 90% of them present only once. Only a few counts were recorded for this clone.

The chain couples TRBV11-2 to TRBJ2-3; no definite D call. This receptor was identified in a man aged 45 to 65 with acute or convalescent COVID-19. Sequences were obtained from peripheral blood. CDR3 region: CASSLEAGTDTQYF. In DNA, the CDR3 is TGTGCCAGCAGCTTAGAGGCAGGCACAGATACGCAGTATTTT.